One sample yielded the 10 T cell receptor delta chains listed below, sequenced in a study of γδ T cells in repeated Plasmodium falciparum infection. TCRdb re-identified clones in the multiplex PCR reads via CATT. Seen here are 85,000 to 95,000 delta-chain clones, 1.4% observed once, and the top ten hold 7% to 9.5%. Vgamma9/Vdelta2+ and Vdelta2-negative gammadelta T cells were flow-sorted from PBMC for bulk sequencing. Sequenced: gamma-delta T cells from blood. The origin of the receptors is a pool of human donors (malaria-infected and uninfected, not separated).

This clone appeared a few times. The mismatch at residue 8 between this DNA's translation and the TCRdb protein of a much larger clone likely reflects a read error; the protein shown is translated from the DNA. V and J are TRDV1 and TRDJ1; 8 bases are shared with TRDD3. TCRdb records no J gene; here it was assigned by comparing the DNA to germline. Germline values: CDR1 TSWWSYY, CDR2 QGS. The CDR3 is made up of 19 amino acids. Trimming at V came to 0 bases and at J to 0 bases, leaving 12 bases not matched to a gene. CDR3 amino acids: CALGELSFQGDSYTDKLIF. In nucleotides, the CDR3 is TGTGCTCTTGGGGAACTATCCTTCCAGGGGGATAGCTACACCGATAAACTCATCTTT.

Of note for this clone: This is likely an artifact of a read error, given a far larger clone one base away. Other DNA sequences in this specimen translate into the identical CDR3. The rearrangement links TRDV1 to TRDJ1, with D possibly being TRDD3 (6 bases). The J gene is absent in TCRdb and was assigned here via DNA matching to germline. There are 15 residues in the CDR3. Between the trimmed V and J ends, which lost 4 bases and 5 bases, there was a span of 17 bases. Germline lookup yields CDR1 TSWWSYY and CDR2 QGS. The DNA of the CDR3 is TGTGCTCTTGGGGTTTATATAGAGGATACTGATAAACTCATCTTT. Its protein is CALGVYIEDTDKLIF.

This clone was counted between two and nine times. For this DNA, TCRdb reports the protein of a much larger clone, which diverges at residue 8, most likely from a read error; the protein presented here is translated directly from the DNA. The chain links TRDV2 to TRDJ3, with 8 bases matching TRDD3. TCRdb supplies no J gene; here it was assigned by aligning the nucleotide sequence to germline. The CDR3 sequence is 19 residues long. The ends lost 1 base at V and 2 bases at J; junction bases unmatched: 9. Per germline, CDR1 GEAIGNYY and CDR2 EKD. The CDR3, as DNA: TGTGCCTGTGACACTACTCGACCGGGGGATACCTGGGACACCCGACAGATGTTTTTC. It encodes CACDTTRPGDTWDTRQMFF.

On this clone itself: The protein TCRdb gives is from a much larger clone and does not agree with this DNA's translation at residue 9, likely a read error; the protein shown here comes from the DNA. The chain uses TRDV1 and TRDJ1, with TRDD3 as a possible D gene (5 bases). Matching the DNA to germline supplied the J gene, which TCRdb does not give. Trimming removed 3 bases from V and 0 bases from J, with 23 bases in between. Germline CDR1 and CDR2: TSWWSYY and QGS. This CDR3 contains 19 residues. DNA for the CDR3: TGTGCTCTTGGGGACCCAAGTCCCTCCGGGAGGGGGTACACCGATAAACTCATCTTT. This codes for CALGDPSPSGRGYTDKLIF.

This clone was observed a few times. For this DNA, TCRdb reports the protein of a much larger clone, which diverges at residue 12, most likely from a read error; the protein presented here is translated directly from the DNA. J is TRDJ1 and V is TRAV38-2/DV8; 8 bases agree with TRDD3. Germline loops: CDR1 TSESDYY, CDR2 QEAYKQQN. This CDR3 is 20 amino acids long. V gave up 1 base and J gave up 4 bases; unmatched junction bases: 21. CDR3 region: CAYRSPGPSPSALGDDKLIF. CDR3 nucleotide sequence: TGTGCTTATAGGAGCCCGGGGCCTTCCCCGTCCGCCCTGGGGGACGATAAACTCATCTTT.

Concerning this clone: TCRdb shows a much larger clone's protein in place of this DNA's translation, and the two differ at residue 8, likely through a read error; the protein shown is translated from the DNA. The CDR3 DNA follows: TGTGCCTGTGACACCGTATCCGGTAGGTACACCGATAAACTCATCTTT. Translating gives CACDTVSGRYTDKLIF. The rearrangement uses TRDV2 and TRDJ1, with D hard to call. TCRdb records no J gene; here it was assigned by comparing the DNA to germline. V lost 0 bases and J lost 0, with 13 bases in between. Germline CDR1 reads GEAIGNYY; CDR2 reads EKD. The CDR3 spans 16 residues.

This clone was counted many times. The rearrangement joins TRDV1 to TRDJ1; 7 bases agree with TRDD3. The J gene, missing from TCRdb, was assigned here through DNA to germline matching. The V segment lost 3 bases and the J segment 3 bases; nucleotides outside the gene matches: 10. Germline CDR1 and CDR2: TSWWSYY and QGS. This CDR3 region has 16 residues. The CDR3 is CALGEPLSDTPDKLIF. CDR3 nucleotide sequence: TGTGCTCTTGGGGAGCCTCTATCGGATACGCCCGATAAACTCATCTTT.

The chain couples TRDV1 to TRDJ1; 12 bases fit TRDD3. In the absence of a J gene in TCRdb, the DNA was matched to germline to assign it here. CDR1 TSWWSYY and CDR2 QGS come from the germline V gene. Trimming removed 0 bases from V and 0 bases from J; junction bases left unmatched: 29. The length of the CDR3 is 26 residues. DNA of the CDR3: TGTGCTCTTGGGGAACTAGTAGGTGAGGGTAGATCGCATGTCTGGGGGATACGGGGTCACACCGATAAACTCATCTTT. Translating gives CALGELVGEGRSHVWGIRGHTDKLIF.

In the case of this clone: The TCRdb protein comes from a much larger clone and disagrees with this DNA's translation at residue 14, likely due to a read error; the protein given here is derived from the DNA. V is TRDV2 and J is TRDJ3, with 11 bases aligning to TRDD3. Matching the DNA to germline supplied the J gene, which TCRdb does not give. The CDR3 has 19 amino acids. The germline CDR1 and CDR2 sequences are GEAIGNYY and EKD. The CDR3 coding sequence is TGTGCCTGTGACCCCCTGGGGGATACCCGCTCCTGGGACGCCCGACAGATGTTTTTC. Its protein product is CACDPLGDTRSWDARQMFF.

Worth noting for this clone: With only one base between it and a far larger clone, this is likely a read error. The chain joins TRDV1 to TRDJ1, with 10 bases identical to TRDD3. The J gene was not available in TCRdb and was assigned here by matching the DNA to germline segments. V was pared by 4 bases and J by 4 bases, with 27 bases of the junction left unmatched. The germline V gene has CDR1 TSWWSYY and CDR2 QGS. The CDR3 loop spans 22 amino acids. The CDR3 loop is CALGAPPVLILRGIRSDDKLIF. CDR3 DNA sequence: TGTGCTCTTGGGGCCCCTCCCGTTCTTATCCTACGGGGGATACGCAGTGACGATAAACTCATCTTT.